This T cell receptor beta chain was retrieved from a study of shared clonotypes between healthy human individuals. TCRdb's table, derived via immunoSEQ multiplex PCR, lists solely in-frame clones and lacks some. The sample carries 950,000 to 1,100,000 clones, about 74% recorded once. CDR3 size: 11 residues. Between the trimmed V and J ends, which lost 3 bases and 2 bases, there was a span of 2 bases. Germline V lookup: CDR1 WSHSY, CDR2 SAAADI. This chain uses TRBV10-2 with TRBJ2-7; unclear D gene. What was sequenced was memory CD4+ T cells sorted from blood. Subset meaning: CD45RA-negative fraction. This clonotype was sampled from a man between 18 and 35 years old in good health. Here the CDR3 DNA reads TGCGCCAGCAGTGATGCCTACGAGCAGTACTTC. Amino acid sequence: CASSDAYEQYF.